This T cell receptor (beta chain) is drawn from a study of T cell changes during pregnancy in multiple sclerosis (dated by TCRdb to between 2017 and 2020). Background for the entire study: The study looked at changes in the T cell repertoire across pregnancy in women with multiple sclerosis.

Receptor amplification or capture employed the immunoSEQ multiplex PCR assay. The source is immuneACCESS, and TCRdb retained only in-frame sequences with V and J called. Part of the clones is not carried over; for the studies checked, unresolved V genes explain less than half of this, and the remainder is unexplained. The sample table shows about 60,000 clones, and 93% are seen once. The ten largest clones represent about 3% of the sample. Between the V and J ends, shortened by 7 bases and 6 bases respectively, the junction contains 16 bases. CDR1 MDHEN and CDR2 SYDVKM are derived from the germline V gene. The CDR3 has 13 amino acids, counting the end cysteine and phenylalanine. Just CDR3 DNA is preserved here, 39 bases in frame from base 1. A remark on this clone: The target of this receptor is not known. No base qualities exist here, and no much larger clone lies one base off it.

Recombination linked TRBV28 to TRBJ2-7; TRBD1 is a weak D gene call, 6 bases matching. This sequence was found in a female donor with multiple sclerosis, enrolled in a pregnancy study. The specimen was CD8+ T cells from peripheral blood mononuclear cells, collected in the second trimester of pregnancy. This receptor carries the CDR3 CASKPGARSEQYF. Read as DNA, the sequence is TGTGCCAGCAAACCAGGGGCCCGCAGCGAGCAGTACTTC.